This T cell receptor (beta chain) was sequenced during a study of blood T cell repertoires in COVID-19. Per the germline V gene, CDR1 is SGHRS and CDR2 is YFSETQ. Trimming took off 1 base at V and 2 bases at J, with 15 bases between the two ends. This CDR3 has 16 amino acids. Under the authors' procedure: Estimation of nucleated cell counts relied on the amplification of reference gene primers. Assay used: immunoSEQ multiplex PCR; TCRdb lists only in-frame clones, some missing. V, J and clone size are taken as reported in that table, and D and trimming were inferred from the DNA itself. The sample has about 480,000 clones, approximately 88% seen once; the top ten hold roughly 1.9%.

V gene TRBV5-1 combines with J gene TRBJ2-5, with a weak D call TRBD2 (5 bases). The origin of this receptor is a woman between 40 and 50 years old who had recovered from COVID-19. Input material: PBMCs or T cells enriched from blood (not recorded which). The CDR3 is CASSLSGAPIQETQYF. The CDR3 bases are TGCGCCAGCAGCTTGAGCGGAGCGCCCATACAAGAGACCCAGTACTTC.